This is a list of T cell receptor beta chains from one sample in a study of blood T cells in healthy people across ages. In TCRdb, the 5' RACE reads were re-called with MiXCR into one record per CDR3 protein. The sample lists approximately 690,000 distinct CDR3 sequences, around 43% seen once, with 25% to 35% in the top ten. The specimen was blood. These receptors were obtained from a man aged 80 or over in good health. CDR3s include the opening cysteine and the closing phenylalanine or tryptophan. Fields, in order: D gene, clone size, V gene, J gene, CDR3 protein, CDR3 DNA. A D gene is named only where the DNA matches it firmly. Only some rows state a clone size, as once, few, many or a class for expanded clones.

>-|-|TRBV6-5|TRBJ1-4
CASSYDFGSGEKLFF
TGTGCCAGCAGTTACGATTTTGGGTCTGGTGAAAAACTGTTTTTT
>-|-|TRBV6-6|TRBJ1-6
CASSHKNRVRSPLHF
TGTGCCAGCAGTCATAAAAACAGGGTGCGCTCACCCCTCCACTTT
>TRBD1|few|TRBV9|TRBJ2-1
CASSASGQRNNEQFF
TGTGCCAGCAGCGCCTCGGGACAGCGTAACAATGAGCAGTTCTTC
>-|-|TRBV10-3|TRBJ2-3
CATTTRTSTDTQYF
TGTGCCACGACGACAAGAACTAGCACAGATACGCAGTATTTT
>-|-|TRBV20-1|TRBJ1-6
CSARVTENANSPLHF
TGCAGTGCTAGAGTGACCGAAAATGCGAATTCACCCCTCCACTTT
>TRBD2|-|TRBV7-2|TRBJ2-3
CASSLVASGGIGADTQYF
TGTGCCAGCAGCTTAGTGGCTAGCGGGGGGATCGGGGCAGATACGCAGTATTTT
>TRBD1|-|TRBV6-6|TRBJ2-7
CASGGGQGANEQYF
TGTGCCAGCGGGGGGGGACAGGGGGCGAACGAGCAGTACTTC
>-|-|TRBV30|TRBJ1-1
CAWSNSWGTEAFF
TGTGCCTGGAGTAATAGCTGGGGCACTGAAGCTTTCTTT
>-|-|TRBV20-1|TRBJ1-2
CSASKTGGDYGYTF
TGCAGTGCTAGCAAGACAGGCGGCGACTATGGCTACACCTTC
>-|-|TRBV7-6|TRBJ2-1
CASSLVALSYNEQFF
TGTGCCAGCAGCTTAGTTGCCCTATCCTACAATGAGCAGTTCTTC
>-|-|TRBV6-1|TRBJ2-7
CASSAQGLGREQYF
TGTGCCAGCAGTGCACAAGGCCTTGGGAGGGAGCAGTACTTC
>-|few|TRBV7-2|TRBJ1-6
CASSLARANNSPLHF
TGTGCCAGCAGCTTAGCGAGGGCTAATAATTCACCCCTCCACTTT
>TRBD2|few|TRBV7-2|TRBJ2-1
CASSIQGRGAYNEQFF
TGTGCCAGCAGCATTCAGGGACGGGGGGCCTACAATGAGCAGTTCTTC
>-|-|TRBV12-5|TRBJ2-7
CASGLDSQGTQYF
TGTGCTAGTGGCTTGGACAGCCAAGGAACCCAGTACTTC
>TRBD1|once|TRBV7-3|TRBJ2-3
CASSLIPGQGITDTQYF
TGTGCCAGCAGCTTAATTCCAGGACAGGGAATCACAGATACGCAGTATTTT
>-|-|TRBV20-1|TRBJ1-5
CSAIKPGVNQPQHF
TGCAGTGCTATTAAACCAGGGGTAAATCAGCCCCAGCATTTT
>TRBD2|many|TRBV7-2|TRBJ2-2
CASSTRTSATGELFF
TGTGCCAGCAGCACCCGGACTAGCGCCACCGGGGAGCTGTTTTTT
>-|-|TRBV11-1|TRBJ2-7
CASGEQTMGREQYF
TGTGCCAGCGGCGAGCAAACGATGGGGAGGGAGCAGTACTTC
>-|few|TRBV18|TRBJ2-5
CASARQGQETQYF
TGTGCCAGCGCACGCCAGGGCCAAGAGACCCAGTACTTC
>-|-|TRBV5-1|TRBJ2-1
CASSLGGTRNKEQFF
TGCGCCAGCAGCTTGGGAGGGACTCGGAACAAGGAGCAGTTCTTC
>TRBD1|many|TRBV7-2|TRBJ2-3
CASSLHGTASTDTQYF
TGTGCCAGCAGCTTGCATGGGACAGCTAGCACAGATACGCAGTATTTT
>TRBD2|-|TRBV10-3|TRBJ2-3
CAIRAGEGDTQYF
TGTGCCATCAGAGCGGGAGAGGGAGATACGCAGTATTTT
>-|-|TRBV7-9|TRBJ2-1
CASQSSSYNEQFF
TGTGCCAGCCAGTCGAGCTCCTACAATGAGCAGTTCTTC
>-|-|TRBV6-1|TRBJ1-2
CASSEGQGYTF
TGTGCCAGCAGTGAAGGACAAGGCTACACCTTC
>-|-|TRBV20-1|TRBJ2-2
CSARGSASRELFF
TGCAGTGCGAGAGGTTCGGCATCCAGGGAGCTGTTTTTT
>TRBD1|few|TRBV28|TRBJ2-7
CASIGAVGTGSYEQYF
TGTGCCAGCATCGGCGCAGTAGGGACAGGCTCCTACGAGCAGTACTTC
>-|few|TRBV6-2/TRBV6-3|TRBJ2-7
CASSYSRVVNEQYF
TGTGCCAGCAGTTACTCGAGAGTGGTAAATGAGCAGTACTTC